The 15 T cell receptor beta chains reported below all come from one sample, sequenced in a study of regulatory T cells in long-lasting Graves disease. Noted time point: newly diagnosed GD, antithyroid drugs for less than 3 months. The authors made the TCR library using RNA they extracted from PBMCs. In building TCR beta libraries, iRepertoire HTBI primers were used together with Arm-PCR of CDR3 regions. TCRdb used MiXCR to reprocess the multiplex PCR reads, holding one entry per CDR3 protein. This table holds 400,000 to 500,000 distinct CDR3 sequences, approximately 16% found once. Another study also made use of these data, one on T cells in Graves' hyperthyroidism and ophthalmopathy.

Sequencing used peripheral blood mononuclear cells (PBMCs), obtained at new diagnosis, from a patient treated with antithyroid drugs. Every receptor here comes from a woman younger than 30 with Graves disease.

This clonotype was observed at least ten times. The rearrangement links TRBV18 to TRBJ1-3; D is possibly TRBD1 (5 bases). Germline V gives CDR1 KGHSH, CDR2 LQKENI. V lost 2 bases, J lost 3 bases, and 8 bases lay in between. The CDR3 sequence is 14 residues long. CDR3 coding DNA: TGTGCCAGCTCACCAGGGGGTAATGGAAACACCATATATTTT. It codes for CASSPGGNGNTIYF.

The chain employs TRBV10-3 and TRBJ2-1, with 12 bases fitting TRBD2. V lost 3 bases and J lost 7; bases outside the gene matches: 7. In germline, CDR1 is ENHRY, CDR2 SYGVKD. The CDR3 covers 16 residues. The CDR3 protein is CAISDLTSGSWNEQFF. CDR3 nucleotides: TGTGCCATCAGTGATCTGACTAGCGGGAGTTGGAATGAGCAGTTCTTC.

This clonotype appeared many times. The gene calls are TRBV28 and TRBJ2-1; D is undetermined. V was trimmed by 3 bases and J by 5 bases, leaving 5 bases between them. This CDR3 contains 12 residues. The germline V gene encodes CDR1 MDHEN and CDR2 SYDVKM. DNA of the CDR3: TGTGCCAGCAGTTTCCGCCACAATGAGCAGTTCTTC. Translated: CASSFRHNEQFF.

This clonotype was counted a few times. V gene TRBV29-1 combines with J gene TRBJ2-7; possibly TRBD2 for D (6 bases). This CDR3 spans 13 amino acids. Trimming removed 6 bases from V and 3 bases from J, with 15 bases in between. Germline assignment: CDR1 SQVTM and CDR2 ANQGSEA. CDR3 region: CSVTTRLGYEQYF. The CDR3 nucleotides read TGCAGCGTCACAACCCGACTAGGCTACGAGCAGTACTTC.

This chain uses TRBV29-1 with TRBJ2-5; TRBD1 aligns across 7 bases. The junction had 7 bases not matched to a gene; V was cut back by 0 bases and J by 3 bases. CDR3 size: 15 residues. The germline V gene encodes CDR1 SQVTM and CDR2 ANQGSEA. In nucleotides, the CDR3 is TGCAGCGTTGAAGATCGATTCAGGGGGAAAGAGACCCAGTACTTC. Translated, it gives CSVEDRFRGKETQYF.

With respect to this clonotype: Germline is not matched at one junction end, which may reflect a read error. J is TRBJ2-7 and V is TRBV12-3 or TRBV12-4, with D uncertain. This CDR3 has 11 residues. The CDR3 loop reads CASSLFYEQCF. The CDR3 DNA reads TGTGCCAGCAGTTTATTCTACGAGCAGTGCTTC.

The sample holds many counts of this clonotype. The chain couples TRBV27 to TRBJ2-7, with D hard to call. The germline V gene encodes CDR1 MNHEY and CDR2 SMNVEV (reference sequence). This CDR3 comprises 13 residues. The germline V and J ends were trimmed by 4 bases and 4 bases, with 11 bases remaining between them. In DNA form, the CDR3 reads TGTGCCAGCAGTTCTCCCCTGGAATACGAGCAGTACTTC. Translating gives CASSSPLEYEQYF.

Ten or more counts support this clonotype. The rearrangement links TRBV28 to TRBJ2-1; weak D call: TRBD1 (6 bases). Germline V lookup: CDR1 MDHEN, CDR2 SYDVKM. This CDR3 contains 13 residues. V was clipped by 6 bases and J by 10 bases, with 16 bases between them. The CDR3 sequence is CASSTGFRREQFF. The CDR3 DNA is TGTGCCAGCAGCACAGGGTTTAGAAGAGAGCAGTTCTTC.

This clonotype was detected ten times or more. CDR3 sequence reads: CASNLAGLDEQFF. The CDR3 coding sequence is TGTGCCAGCAACCTAGCGGGACTCGATGAGCAGTTCTTC. V usage is TRBV2 and J usage is TRBJ2-1, with 9 positions matching TRBD2. The V segment lost 7 bases and the J segment 8 bases; nucleotides outside the gene matches: 6. This CDR3 spans 13 amino acids. CDR1 and CDR2 from the germline V gene are SNHLY and FYNNEI.

This clonotype was counted many times. The chain carries TRBV7-2 and TRBJ2-1; D is unclear. Between the trimmed V and J ends, which lost 0 bases and 2 bases, there was a span of 11 bases. Germline V gene lookup returns CDR1 SGHTA and CDR2 FQGNSA. This CDR3 is built from 16 residues. The CDR3 DNA follows: TGTGCCAGCAGCTTAGCGGTGGGTACTGCCTACAATGAGCAGTTCTTC. Protein sequence: CASSLAVGTAYNEQFF.

The sample holds many counts of this clonotype. This rearrangement joins TRBV6-2 or TRBV6-3 to TRBJ2-3, with TRBD2 matching 9 bases. The CDR3 sequence is 17 residues long. Germline V gives CDR1 MNHEY, CDR2 SVGEGT. The trim removed 5 bases at V and 2 bases at J, leaving 11 bases unmatched. The CDR3 reads CASSERAAGGLTDTQYF. The DNA for the CDR3 is TGTGCCAGCAGTGAACGGGCAGCGGGAGGCCTCACAGATACGCAGTATTTT.

The chain joins TRBV7-9 to TRBJ2-3; the D is unclear. V dropped 5 bases and J dropped 2 bases, with 17 bases sitting between them. Germline lookup yields CDR1 SEHNR and CDR2 FQNEAQ (reference sequence). This CDR3 is 16 amino acids long. CDR3 in amino acids: CASSASTDGTTDTQYF. The CDR3 region has the DNA TGTGCCAGCAGCGCAAGTACCGACGGAACCACAGATACGCAGTATTTT.

The V call is TRBV28, the J call TRBJ1-6, with D possibly matching TRBD1 (5 bases). The length of the CDR3 is 16 residues. Germline lookup yields CDR1 MDHEN and CDR2 SYDVKM. V lost 6 bases and J lost 9, with 21 bases in between. CDR3 DNA: TGTGCCAGCAGCCCGGGGGGAGGACCGCCCGTTTCACCCCTCCACTTT. This gives the protein CASSPGGGPPVSPLHF.

There are a few counts of this clonotype. The rearrangement uses TRBV5-6 and TRBJ2-2; 12 bases line up with TRBD2. After removal of 2 bases from V and 1 base from J, the junction contained 3 bases not matched to a gene. Germline V gene lookup returns CDR1 SGHDT and CDR2 YYEEEE. This CDR3 spans 17 amino acids. CDR3 protein: CASSLRTSGKNTGELFF. The CDR3 DNA sequence: TGTGCCAGCAGCTTACGGACTAGCGGGAAGAACACCGGGGAGCTGTTTTTT.

The gene calls are TRBV20-1 and TRBJ2-7; 8 bases agree with TRBD2. V was pared by 5 bases and J by 4 bases, with 7 bases of the junction left unmatched. Germline V gives CDR1 DFQATT, CDR2 SNEGSKA (reference sequence). The CDR3 covers 13 residues. This CDR3 is CSAFSGTYYEQYF. In nucleotides, the CDR3 is TGCAGTGCTTTTAGCGGGACTTATTACGAGCAGTACTTC.